Shown below are 22 T cell receptor beta chains from a single sample sequenced in a study of T cell repertoires in cytomegalovirus infection. No cognate antigen is known for these TCRs. In TCRdb, the reads were re-called with MiXCR into one record per CDR3 protein. The sample shows around 900,000 distinct CDR3 sequences, around 32% of them seen only once. Sequenced here: cultured CD8+ T cells from PBMCs, sampled from culture after CMV antigen stimulation. The origin of the receptors is a human donor in good health (CMV status not recorded). Some clones in this sample may be carry-over from other donors' samples.

The chain joins TRBV14 to TRBJ2-7; the D gene is possibly TRBD2 (5 bases). The germline gives CDR1 SGHDN, CDR2 FVKESK. The CDR3 spans 17 residues. Trimming took off 0 bases at V and 7 bases at J, with 22 bases between the two ends. In nucleotides, the CDR3 is TGTGCCAGCAGCCAAGAAGAGGTAGGGCGGACCCGGGAAGAGCAGTACTTC. This gives the protein CASSQEEVGRTREEQYF.

V and J are TRBV19 and TRBJ1-1; no clear D gene. V was cut by 5 bases and J by 3 bases, with 10 bases left in between. Germline CDR1 reads LNHDA; CDR2 reads SQIVND (reference sequence). The CDR3 contains 13 residues. In nucleotides, the CDR3 is TGTGCCAGTAGTGACGGTTGGTACACTGAAGCTTTCTTT. It encodes CASSDGWYTEAFF.

This clonotype showed up many times. The chain carries TRBV7-6 and TRBJ2-1; D may match TRBD1 or TRBD2 (6 bases each). Trimming stripped 2 bases from V and 2 bases from J, with 19 bases between. The CDR3 length is 18 residues. The germline V gene encodes CDR1 SGHVS and CDR2 FNYEAQ. The CDR3: CASSLRESGARAYNEQFF. The CDR3 bases are TGTGCCAGCAGCTTAAGGGAGTCGGGGGCTCGGGCCTACAATGAGCAGTTCTTC.

This clonotype showed up just once. This clone may be a read error of a much larger clone one base away. This chain connects TRBV7-9 to TRBJ2-2; D is uncertain. Looked up from germline, CDR1 is SEHNR and CDR2 is FQNEAQ (reference sequence). This CDR3 contains 15 residues. In nucleotides, the CDR3 is TGTGCCGGCAGCCCGTGGGGAATGAACACCGGGGAGCTGTTTTTT. This encodes CAGSPWGMNTGELFF.

The gene calls are TRBV28 and TRBJ2-7, with D perhaps matching TRBD1 (6 bases). The CDR3 is 14 amino acids. CDR1 and CDR2 from the germline V gene are MDHEN and SYDVKM. Trimming removed 5 bases from V and 6 bases from J, with 17 bases in between. The CDR3 here is CASSAYRDDAEQYV. The CDR3, as DNA: TGTGCCAGCAGTGCATACAGGGATGACGCCGAGCAGTACGTC.

A remark on this clonotype: This may arise from a read error, as a much more abundant clone is one base away. The CDR3 DNA follows: TGTGCCAACAGAAGCGGACAGGGGGAGAGTCAGCCCCAGCATTTT. Protein product: CANRSGQGESQPQHF. The chain carries TRBV6-8 and TRBJ1-5; TRBD1 matches at 10 bases. The junction had 12 bases not matched to a gene; V was cut back by 10 bases and J by 6 bases. CDR3 size: 15 residues. Germline V CDR1 and CDR2: MNHGY, SAAAGT.

This chain uses TRBV12-3 or TRBV12-4 with TRBJ2-1, with D possibly matching TRBD2 (5 bases). The germline V and J ends were trimmed by 3 bases and 5 bases, with 17 bases remaining between them. The CDR3 consists of 16 residues. Written as DNA, the CDR3 is TGTGCCAGCAGTTTCTTTGCGGGTCCTCCTAACAATGAGCAGTTCTTC. Protein: CASSFFAGPPNNEQFF.

This clonotype was observed many times. The rearrangement links TRBV5-6 to TRBJ2-7, with a possible D match to TRBD2 (6 bases). Germline V CDR1 and CDR2: SGHDT, YYEEEE. The CDR3 is made up of 14 amino acids. With 4 bases removed from V and 3 bases from J, the gap between germline ends came to 14 bases. The CDR3 DNA follows: TGTGCCAGCAGCGGAGGGGATAGGGGCTACGAGCAGTACTTC. Protein: CASSGGDRGYEQYF.

On this clonotype itself: The junction shows a germline mismatch at one end, possibly a read error. The chain recombines TRBV12-3 or TRBV12-4 with TRBJ1-3; D is undetermined. CDR3 length: 12 amino acids. CDR3 bases: TGTGTCAGCAGTCCCTCCATAAACACCATATATTTT. Translation: CVSSPSINTIYF.

The chain combines TRBV6-5 with TRBJ2-1; 10 positions agree with TRBD2. The CDR3 covers 16 residues. Germline V gives CDR1 MNHEY, CDR2 SVGAGI. Trimming at V came to 7 bases and at J to 4 bases, leaving 10 bases not matched to a gene. CDR3: CASTAGLAGVYNEQFF. DNA of the CDR3: TGTGCCAGCACCGCCGGGCTAGCGGGGGTTTACAATGAGCAGTTCTTC.

This clonotype was observed a handful of times. V gene TRBV12-3 or TRBV12-4 combines with J gene TRBJ2-7, with a possible D match to TRBD1 (6 bases). The V and J ends lost 5 bases and 3 bases respectively, with 14 bases between them. CDR3 length: 14 residues. CDR3 region: CASSHTGFGYEQYV. CDR3 nucleotide sequence: TGTGCCAGCAGTCATACAGGGTTCGGCTACGAGCAGTACGTC.

The chain recombines TRBV7-9 with TRBJ1-2; a weak D match, TRBD1 (5 bases). CDR1 SEHNR and CDR2 FQNEAQ come from the germline V gene (reference sequence). The CDR3 runs 16 residues. Trimming cost V 5 bases and J 4 bases, with 20 bases left between them. Here the CDR3 DNA reads TGTGCCAGCAGCACTACCGGGACTCCGGGTGCCTATGGCTACACCTTC. Protein sequence: CASSTTGTPGAYGYTF.

The rearrangement joins TRBV7-9 to TRBJ2-3; 9 bases are shared with TRBD1. Trimming at V came to 7 bases and at J to 4 bases, leaving 3 bases not matched to a gene. CDR3 length: 13 residues. Per germline, CDR1 SEHNR and CDR2 FQNEAQ (reference sequence). The CDR3 reads CASTTGGADTQYF. The CDR3, as DNA: TGTGCCAGCACCACAGGGGGCGCAGATACGCAGTATTTT.

A word on this clonotype: The junction shows a germline mismatch at one end, possibly a read error. The chain combines TRBV27 with TRBJ1-5; the D gene is possibly TRBD1 (6 bases). The CDR3 is made up of 13 amino acids. In germline, CDR1 is MNHEY, CDR2 SMNVEV (reference sequence). This CDR3 is CANSSGAHQPQHF. The CDR3 nucleotides are TGTGCCAACAGTTCAGGGGCCCATCAGCCCCAGCATTTT.

The table lists this clonotype with a few counts. The V gene is TRBV27, the J gene TRBJ1-1; D not resolved. Germline lookup yields CDR1 MNHEY and CDR2 SMNVEV (reference sequence). Trimming took 8 bases from V and 3 from J, leaving 13 bases between them. CDR3 length: 13 residues. CDR3 in DNA: TGTGCCAGCCGGTATGGCAGCTACACTGAAGCTTTCTTT. Protein product: CASRYGSYTEAFF.

The chain couples TRBV4-1 to TRBJ2-4; D may be TRBD1 (5 bases). The germline V and J ends were trimmed by 0 bases and 4 bases, with 13 bases remaining between them. Germline CDR1 MGHRA, CDR2 YSYEKL. The CDR3 has 16 residues. CDR3 nucleotides: TGCGCCAGCAGCCAAGACCTATGGCGACAGAAAAACATTCAGTACTTC. This codes for CASSQDLWRQKNIQYF.

This clonotype was detected a few times. V and J are TRBV6-5 and TRBJ2-6; the match to TRBD1 covers 9 bases. V shed 2 bases and J 4 bases; nucleotides not matched to a gene: 6. This CDR3 spans 17 amino acids. Germline CDR1 MNHEY, CDR2 SVGAGI. The CDR3 region is CASSYLRTGVGANVLTF. As DNA, the CDR3 is TGTGCCAGCAGTTACCTACGGACAGGGGTCGGGGCCAACGTCCTGACTTTC.

This clonotype was seen only a few times. This chain connects TRBV12-3 or TRBV12-4 to TRBJ1-5; TRBD1 aligns across 7 bases. V shed 6 bases and J 8 bases; nucleotides not matched to a gene: 16. This CDR3 is built from 16 residues. As DNA, the CDR3 is TGTGCCAGCAGCCAAGACCGAACAGGGGTCGTTGAGCCCCAGCATTTT. It codes for CASSQDRTGVVEPQHF.

The table lists this clonotype with a few counts. The chain recombines TRBV6-6 with TRBJ1-1; no clear D. Trimming shortened V by 0 bases and J by 1 base, and 9 bases separated the two germline ends. The CDR3 sequence is 15 residues long. CDR1 and CDR2 from the germline V gene are MNHNY and SVGAGI (reference sequence). The CDR3 DNA is TGTGCCAGCAGTTACTCGACGAGACCGAACACTGAAGCTTTCTTT. Translated, it gives CASSYSTRPNTEAFF.

This chain joins TRBV19 and TRBJ2-6, with D perhaps matching TRBD1 (6 bases). CDR1 LNHDA and CDR2 SQIVND come from the germline V gene (reference sequence). The CDR3 is 16 residues long. Trimming stripped 10 bases from V and 0 bases from J, with 16 bases between. CDR3 nucleotides: TGTGCCACCCTGGACAGAACTCGCTCTGGGGCCAACGTCCTGACTTTC. Translating it yields CATLDRTRSGANVLTF.

The chain uses TRBV4-1 and TRBJ2-1; 11 bases are a match to TRBD2. In germline, CDR1 is MGHRA, CDR2 YSYEKL. CDR3 length equals 16 residues. J was trimmed by 7 bases and V by 0 bases; bases with no gene match: 5. The chain's CDR3 is CASSQDVLAGGNEQFF. Here the CDR3 DNA reads TGCGCCAGCAGCCAAGATGTCCTAGCGGGGGGAAATGAGCAGTTCTTC.

This sequence joins TRBV27 and TRBJ2-5; 8 bases fit TRBD1. CDR3 size: 14 residues. Trimming cost V 9 bases and J 7 bases; bases outside gene matches: 13. Germline V gene data show CDR1 as MNHEY and CDR2 as SMNVEV (reference sequence). The CDR3 reads CASGQGVWDLTQYF. The CDR3 DNA reads TGTGCCAGTGGACAGGGAGTTTGGGACTTGACCCAGTACTTC.